This entry lists 31 T cell receptor beta chains sequenced from one sample in a study of T-cell reconstitution after alpha-beta-depleted transplantation in children. Unique molecular identifiers were incorporated during preparation of the TCRbeta library. TCRdb re-called the PCR reads with MiXCR, one entry per CDR3 protein. Of some 550,000 distinct CDR3 sequences in the sample, 23% are singletons; the top ten hold roughly 14%. This specimen consisted of PBMCs, mostly from graft donor cells, obtained 360 days after TCRalphabeta/CD19-depleted stem cell transplant. All receptors come from a boy younger than two who had a stem cell transplant for acute myeloid leukemia, so the T cells may come from the graft donor.

The J gene is TRBJ2-7, the V gene TRBV2; 7 nucleotides align to TRBD1. V was clipped by 8 bases and J by 0 bases; unmatched bases: 1. Germline V gene lookup returns CDR1 SNHLY and CDR2 FYNNEI. This CDR3 region has 12 residues. The CDR3 DNA is TGTGCCAGCTGGACAGGCTCCTACGAGCAGTACTTC. It translates to CASWTGSYEQYF.

This clonotype was observed a handful of times. V is TRBV18 and J is TRBJ2-7; 7 bases align to TRBD1. The CDR3 sequence is 17 residues long. The junction had 11 bases not matched to a gene; V was cut back by 0 bases and J by 3 bases. The germline V gene has CDR1 KGHSH and CDR2 LQKENI. CDR3 in DNA: TGTGCCAGCTCACCACCGTACCGGGACAGAAAGATCTACGAGCAGTACTTC. This gives the protein CASSPPYRDRKIYEQYF.

This clonotype was seen more than once but under ten times. The V and J genes are TRBV12-3 or TRBV12-4 and TRBJ1-1; TRBD1 aligns across 8 bases. The CDR3 spans 13 residues. The junction had 9 bases not matched to a gene; V was cut back by 5 bases and J by 10 bases. The CDR3, as DNA: TGTGCCAGCAGTCCCAGACAGGGGTGGGGAGCTTTCTTT. Residues: CASSPRQGWGAFF.

The V call is TRBV29-1, the J call TRBJ1-4, with TRBD1 identical over 7 bases. Trimming removed 5 bases from V and 2 bases from J; junction bases left unmatched: 5. The CDR3 is 14 residues long. Germline-derived CDR1 and CDR2 are SQVTM and ANQGSEA. CDR3 protein: CSVIQGSTNEKLFF. CDR3 in DNA: TGCAGCGTTATACAGGGGTCCACTAATGAAAAACTGTTTTTT.

This clonotype was detected only a few times. The chain links TRBV6-5 to TRBJ2-1, with 8 bases lining up with TRBD2. The CDR3 loop spans 17 amino acids. In germline, CDR1 is MNHEY, CDR2 SVGAGI. The J segment lost 4 bases and the V segment lost 2 bases, leaving 10 bases of the junction unmatched. The CDR3 DNA reads TGTGCCAGCAGTTACACGCTCTTTCGCGGGGGGTACAATGAGCAGTTCTTC. Amino acid sequence: CASSYTLFRGGYNEQFF.

This clonotype was seen at least ten times. The chain carries TRBV29-1 and TRBJ1-3, with unresolved D. The CDR3 has 14 amino acids. Germline CDR1 reads SQVTM; CDR2 reads ANQGSEA. The ends were cut back, 6 bases at V and 0 bases at J, with 12 bases in the middle. This chain's CDR3 is CSVLSHGSGNTIYF. The CDR3 DNA is TGCAGCGTCCTTAGTCACGGCTCTGGAAACACCATATATTTT. The full variable domain, with the rest looked up from reference TRBV29-1 and TRBJ1-3, is SAVISQKPSRDICQRGTSLTIQCQVDSQVTMMFWYRQQPGQSLTLIATANQGSEATYESGFVIDKFPISRPNLTFSTLTVSNMSPEDSSIYLCSVLSHGSGNTIYFGEGSWLTVV.

This clonotype turned up a few times. The chain is built from TRBV20-1 and TRBJ2-6; D not resolved. Trimming took off 3 bases at V and 1 base at J, with 10 bases between the two ends. The CDR3 consists of 15 residues. Germline lookup yields CDR1 DFQATT and CDR2 SNEGSKA (reference sequence). The CDR3 reads CSARKRLSGANVLTF. The CDR3 bases are TGCAGTGCTAGGAAAAGACTGTCTGGGGCCAACGTCCTGACTTTC.

CDR3 amino acids: CSVEGPSSGANVLTF. CDR3 sequence (DNA): TGCAGTGTAGAAGGGCCATCCTCTGGGGCCAACGTCCTGACTTTC. The chain recombines TRBV20-1 with TRBJ2-6; the D is unclear. The V gene lost 7 bases and the J gene lost 0 bases, with 13 bases spanning the gap. Germline V gene data show CDR1 as DFQATT and CDR2 as SNEGSKA (reference sequence). There are 15 residues in the CDR3.

This clonotype was counted many times. The V gene is TRBV9, the J gene TRBJ1-2; TRBD1 is a possible D gene (6 bases). Per the germline V gene, CDR1 is SGDLS and CDR2 is YYNGEE. This CDR3 comprises 13 residues. V was shortened by 3 bases and J by 2 bases, with 8 bases between the two germline ends. The CDR3 bases are TGTGCCAGCAGCGCGACAGGAAACTATGGCTACACCTTC. It yields the protein CASSATGNYGYTF.

This clonotype turned up a few times. V usage is TRBV7-9 and J usage is TRBJ1-1, with TRBD1 as a possible D gene (5 bases). Germline-derived CDR1 and CDR2 are SEHNR and FQNEAQ (reference sequence). This CDR3 comprises 11 residues. V was pared by 4 bases and J by 7 bases, with 7 bases between. The chain's CDR3 is CASSWGGEAFF. DNA of the CDR3: TGTGCCAGCAGCTGGGGGGGTGAAGCTTTCTTT.

This clonotype was counted many times. V usage is TRBV4-3 and J usage is TRBJ2-1, with D maybe TRBD2 (5 bases). The CDR3 has 18 residues. V lost 4 bases, J lost 0 bases, and 19 bases lay in between. CDR1 is LGHNA, CDR2 YSLEER, per germline. The CDR3 protein is CASSPNGIIANSYNEQFF. DNA of the CDR3: TGCGCCAGCAGCCCGAACGGGATCATAGCGAACTCCTACAATGAGCAGTTCTTC.

CDR3 DNA: TGTGCCAGCAGCGTAGATGGGGGGACTTTAAATACGCAGTATTTT. This gives the protein CASSVDGGTLNTQYF. The chain combines TRBV9 with TRBJ2-3, with D tentatively TRBD2 (6 bases). V was pared by 0 bases and J by 7 bases, with 15 bases between. The germline gives CDR1 SGDLS, CDR2 YYNGEE. The CDR3 has 15 amino acids.

Points on this clonotype: Being one base from a much bigger clone, this may be a read error. The CDR3 does not end in the conserved phenylalanine or tryptophan, so this is likely a read error. J is TRBJ2-5 and V is TRBV20-1; 11 nucleotides align to TRBD2. V trimming: 0 bases; J trimming: 2 bases; junction bases outside the gene matches: 11. Germline CDR1 is DFQATT and CDR2 is SNEGSKA (reference sequence). This CDR3 region has 18 residues. CDR3 amino acids: CSARELIRLAGQQETQYY. The CDR3 DNA reads as TGCAGTGCTAGAGAACTAATCCGACTAGCGGGGCAACAAGAGACCCAGTACTAC.

The table lists this clonotype with a few counts. V usage is TRBV29-1 and J usage is TRBJ2-5; D might be TRBD1 (6 bases). This CDR3 is built from 13 residues. Trimming shortened V by 4 bases and J by 3 bases, and 12 bases separated the two germline ends. In germline, CDR1 is SQVTM, CDR2 ANQGSEA. The CDR3 DNA reads TGCAGCGTTGCTGGGGACACCAAAGAGACCCAGTACTTC. Protein sequence: CSVAGDTKETQYF. The entire variable domain, with the rest obtained from reference TRBV29-1 and TRBJ2-5, is as follows: SAVISQKPSRDICQRGTSLTIQCQVDSQVTMMFWYRQQPGQSLTLIATANQGSEATYESGFVIDKFPISRPNLTFSTLTVSNMSPEDSSIYLCSVAGDTKETQYFGPGTRLLVL.

The chain couples TRBV20-1 to TRBJ2-7, with a tentative D call TRBD1 (5 bases). The CDR3 extends over 13 amino acids. V lost 2 bases, J lost 2 bases, and 10 bases lay in between. Germline V lookup: CDR1 DFQATT, CDR2 SNEGSKA (reference sequence). CDR3 in amino acids: CSARSDIPYEQYF. For the CDR3, the DNA is TGCAGTGCTAGATCGGACATTCCCTACGAGCAGTACTTC.

The sample holds a few counts of this clonotype. The chain employs TRBV7-2 and TRBJ2-7; D ambiguous. The CDR3 runs to 12 residues. Germline V lookup: CDR1 SGHTA, CDR2 FQGNSA. Trimming left V 1 base short and J 6 bases short, with 7 bases between. The CDR3 coding sequence is TGTGCCAGCAGCTTAGGGCCCGCCGAGCAGTACTTC. Its protein product is CASSLGPAEQYF.

At least ten counts were recorded for this clonotype. The chain is built from TRBV20-1 and TRBJ2-2; TRBD1 might be the D (5 bases). Germline V gives CDR1 DFQATT, CDR2 SNEGSKA (reference sequence). This CDR3 contains 14 residues. Between the trimmed V and J ends, which lost 1 base and 5 bases, there was a span of 11 bases. The CDR3 sequence is CSARGRAGTGELFF. CDR3 sequence (DNA): TGCAGTGCTAGAGGCAGGGCTGGGACCGGGGAGCTGTTTTTT.

This clonotype was recorded at least ten times. The V and J genes are TRBV7-6 and TRBJ2-2; 10 bases map to TRBD2. V was clipped by 2 bases and J by 4 bases; unmatched bases: 7. In germline, CDR1 is SGHVS, CDR2 FNYEAQ. This CDR3 comprises 17 residues. CDR3 region: CASSLTSGTRPTGELFF. In DNA form, the CDR3 reads TGTGCCAGCAGCTTAACTAGCGGGACTCGACCCACCGGGGAGCTGTTTTTT.

The chain is built from TRBV10-3 and TRBJ2-7; 7 positions match TRBD1. This CDR3 contains 15 residues. Trimming took 6 bases from V and 0 from J; bases not matched to a gene: 8. The germline gives CDR1 ENHRY, CDR2 SYGVKD. The CDR3 coding sequence is TGTGCCATCAGCCTAACAGGGGAAGGCTCCTACGAGCAGTACGTC. This sequence encodes CAISLTGEGSYEQYV.

This clonotype was recorded a few times. This chain links TRBV7-7 with TRBJ2-7, with a possible D match to TRBD2 (7 bases). There are 15 residues in the CDR3. The germline CDR1 and CDR2 sequences are SSHAT and FNYEAQ (reference sequence). Trimming cost V 4 bases and J 6 bases, with 19 bases left between them. The CDR3 here is CASSSWEGETSEQYF. The CDR3 bases are TGTGCCAGCAGCTCGTGGGAGGGGGAAACTTCCGAGCAGTACTTC.

The chain is built from TRBV5-1 and TRBJ1-2; 7 bases agree with TRBD1. The CDR3 extends over 15 amino acids. Trimming cost V 0 bases and J 5 bases; bases outside gene matches: 7. The germline V gene encodes CDR1 SGHRS and CDR2 YFSETQ. The CDR3 nucleotides read TGCGCCAGCAGCTTGGAACCCCGGGACAGTTATGGCTACACCTTC. It translates to CASSLEPRDSYGYTF.

Many counts were recorded for this clonotype. The V and J genes are TRBV20-1 and TRBJ2-7; D possibly corresponds to TRBD1 (6 bases). Looked up from germline, CDR1 is DFQATT and CDR2 is SNEGSKA (reference sequence). The CDR3 has 15 residues. V lost 2 bases and J 4 bases, leaving 18 bases between the germline ends. CDR3 region: CSARRDKGSIYEQYF. The CDR3 DNA reads TGCAGTGCTAGAAGGGACAAGGGCTCTATTTACGAGCAGTACTTC.

This clonotype was found a few times. This chain links TRBV19 with TRBJ2-2, with D perhaps matching TRBD1 (5 bases). There are 17 residues in the CDR3. The V gene's germline CDR1 is LNHDA and CDR2 SQIVND (reference sequence). Trimming took off 5 bases at V and 7 bases at J, with 23 bases between the two ends. As DNA, the CDR3 is TGTGCCAGTAGTCTCCGAACGTCAGGGATCGGAAACGGGGAGCTGTTTTTT. Its protein product is CASSLRTSGIGNGELFF. The full variable domain, in which reference TRBV19 and TRBJ2-2 provide the parts outside the CDR3, is DGGITQSPKYLFRKEGQNVTLSCEQNLNHDAMYWYRQDPGQGLRLIYYSQIVNDFQKGDIAEGYSVSREKKESFPLTVTSAQKNPTAFYLCASSLRTSGIGNGELFFGEGSRLTVL.

This clonotype was picked up many times. This chain connects TRBV20-1 to TRBJ2-1; TRBD2 agrees at 7 bases. The CDR3 totals 13 residues. CDR1 and CDR2 from the germline V gene are DFQATT and SNEGSKA (reference sequence). The CDR3 is CKLASGRTSEQFF. The CDR3 DNA sequence: TGCAAACTCGCTAGCGGTCGTACGAGTGAGCAGTTCTTC.

This clonotype was detected many times. The genes are TRBV20-1 and TRBJ2-3; TRBD2 matches 14 bases. Germline assignment: CDR1 DFQATT and CDR2 SNEGSKA (reference sequence). V was clipped by 3 bases and J by 4 bases; unmatched bases: 3. This CDR3 spans 15 amino acids. For the CDR3, the DNA is TGCAGTGCTAGCCCGACTAGCGGGGGGGCAGATACGCAGTATTTT. Translating it yields CSASPTSGGADTQYF.

The chain is built from TRBV20-1 and TRBJ1-2; 8 nucleotides agree with TRBD1. CDR1 DFQATT and CDR2 SNEGSKA come from the germline V gene (reference sequence). After removal of 3 bases from V and 4 bases from J, the junction contained 7 bases not matched to a gene. The CDR3 is made up of 14 amino acids. The CDR3 region is CSASHGDRGYGYTF. The DNA for the CDR3 is TGCAGTGCTAGTCATGGTGACAGGGGCTATGGCTACACCTTC.

This clonotype was detected ten times or more. V usage is TRBV24-1 and J usage is TRBJ2-5, with D perhaps TRBD1 (6 bases). V was cut by 4 bases and J by 5 bases, with 19 bases left in between. The CDR3 has 16 amino acids. Germline CDR1 reads KGHDR; CDR2 reads SFDVKD. The CDR3: CATSEAGAGDLETQYF. CDR3 coding DNA: TGTGCCACCAGTGAGGCAGGGGCCGGGGATTTGGAGACCCAGTACTTC.

V gene TRBV24-1 combines with J gene TRBJ2-2, with TRBD2 matching 8 bases. The trim removed 5 bases at V and 6 bases at J, leaving 4 bases unmatched. Germline-derived CDR1 and CDR2 are KGHDR and SFDVKD. This CDR3 has 14 residues. The CDR3 is CATSAPGLAGELFF. The CDR3 coding sequence is TGTGCCACCAGTGCTCCGGGACTAGCCGGGGAGCTGTTTTTT.

In its sample, this clonotype was seen many times. The CDR3, as DNA: TGCAGCGTTGTGGGACCCTCCTTCGGAGATACGCAGTATTTT. Translated, it gives CSVVGPSFGDTQYF. V and J are TRBV29-1 and TRBJ2-3, with D perhaps TRBD1 or TRBD2 (5 bases each). This CDR3 spans 14 amino acids. Between the trimmed V and J ends, which lost 4 bases and 5 bases, there was a span of 16 bases. Germline V lookup: CDR1 SQVTM, CDR2 ANQGSEA.

This clonotype was observed many times. The chain couples TRBV12-3 or TRBV12-4 to TRBJ2-5; D tentatively reads TRBD1 or TRBD2 (5 bases each). The CDR3 consists of 17 residues. The V end lost 3 bases, the J end lost 5 bases, and 22 bases lay between the germline ends. The chain's CDR3 is CASSLSGFWGWNETQYF. CDR3 nucleotide sequence: TGTGCCAGCAGTTTGTCGGGTTTCTGGGGGTGGAACGAGACCCAGTACTTC.

This clonotype was picked up a small number of times. One end of the junction fails to match germline, which may point to a read error. V is TRBV29-1 and J is TRBJ2-5; D is uncertain. CDR3 length: 16 amino acids. CDR1 and CDR2 from the germline V gene are SQVTM and ANQGSEA. The CDR3 DNA follows: TGCAGCGTCGAAGATCCTATGGCCCACTTAAAAGAGACCCAGTACTTC. Encoded protein: CSVEDPMAHLKETQYF.